What follows are 9 T cell receptor beta chains derived from one specimen sequenced in a study of shared clonotypes between healthy human individuals. Sequenced by immunoSEQ multiplex PCR; TCRdb stores in-frame clones only, minus some. Of about 470,000 clones in the sample, about four fifths are singletons; the top ten hold approximately 13%. Sequencing was performed on PBMCs. These receptors all stem from a woman in her 40s in good health. Some clones in this sample may be carry-over from other donors' samples.

The chain recombines TRBV5-1 with TRBJ2-5; D ambiguous. Germline assignment: CDR1 SGHRS and CDR2 YFSETQ. Trimming removed 5 bases from V and 5 bases from J, with 13 bases in between. The CDR3 totals 13 residues. DNA for the CDR3: TGCGCCAGCAGTCTTAGAATGGGGGAGACCCAGTACTTC. The encoded protein is CASSLRMGETQYF. Using reference TRBV5-1 and TRBJ2-5 for the parts outside the CDR3, the full variable domain is KAGVTQTPRYLIKTRGQQVTLSCSPISGHRSVSWYQQTPGQGLQFLFEYFSETQRNKGNFPGRFSGRQFSNSRSEMNVSTLELGDSALYLCASSLRMGETQYFGPGTRLLVL.

V is TRBV18 and J is TRBJ1-6, with D hard to call. Trimming pared 5 bases from V and 5 bases from J, leaving 10 bases between. The CDR3 sequence is 14 residues long. Looked up from germline, CDR1 is KGHSH and CDR2 is LQKENI. The CDR3 here is CASSRRDDNSPLHF. In DNA, the CDR3 is TGTGCCAGCTCAAGGAGGGATGATAATTCACCCCTCCACTTT.

The chain is built from TRBV5-1 and TRBJ1-1, with D tentatively TRBD1 (6 bases). The V and J ends lost 4 bases and 8 bases respectively, with 12 bases between them. Per germline, CDR1 SGHRS and CDR2 YFSETQ. This CDR3 is 12 amino acids long. CDR3 loop: CASSLGASEAFF. CDR3 nucleotide sequence: TGCGCCAGCAGCCTGGGGGCTTCGGAAGCTTTCTTT.

This clone was seen a few times. The V call is TRBV5-1, the J call TRBJ2-1; 9 nucleotides align to TRBD1. Germline CDR1 is SGHRS and CDR2 is YFSETQ. This CDR3 is built from 16 residues. V gave up 2 bases and J gave up 10 bases; unmatched junction bases: 13. The CDR3 here is CASSLQTGGGRSEQFF. For the CDR3, the DNA is TGCGCCAGCAGCTTACAAACAGGGGGCGGTAGGAGCGAGCAGTTCTTC.

The V gene is TRBV5-1, the J gene TRBJ1-2, with 8 bases fitting TRBD1. Germline trimming cut 0 bases from V and 4 bases from J; bases unmatched to any gene: 5. Germline-derived CDR1 and CDR2 are SGHRS and YFSETQ. The CDR3 runs 15 residues. CDR3 in DNA: TGCGCCAGCAGCTTGGGGCAGGGGGCTTTCTATGGCTACACCTTC. Its protein is CASSLGQGAFYGYTF.

This clone was counted a few times. A much bigger clone sits one base away, suggesting this may be a read error. The sample carries other DNA sequences with the same CDR3. V gene TRBV5-1 combines with J gene TRBJ2-5; D unresolved. Trimming shortened V by 3 bases and J by 1 base, and 1 base separated the two germline ends. The CDR3 runs 11 residues. In germline, CDR1 is SGHRS, CDR2 YFSETQ. The CDR3 loop is CASSSQETQYF. DNA for the CDR3: TGCGCCAGCAGCTCCCAAGAGACCCAGTACTTC.

This clone was counted only a few times. The chain links TRBV11-2 to TRBJ2-3; maybe TRBD2 (6 bases). Trimming took off 2 bases at V and 0 bases at J, with 15 bases between the two ends. Germline CDR1 and CDR2: SGHAT and FQNNGV. The CDR3 loop spans 17 amino acids. The CDR3: CASSLRTAGTSTDTQYF. CDR3 DNA sequence: TGTGCCAGCAGCTTAAGGACGGCGGGAACTAGCACAGATACGCAGTATTTT.

The chain joins TRBV30 to TRBJ2-3, with D perhaps TRBD1 (6 bases). The CDR3 sequence is 16 residues long. The V end was cut by 0 bases, the J end by 0 bases, with 13 bases between. The germline V gene encodes CDR1 GTSNPN and CDR2 SVGIG (reference sequence). The CDR3 nucleotides are TGTGCCTGGAGTGTAGGTGGGGGCTATAGCACAGATACGCAGTATTTT. This encodes CAWSVGGGYSTDTQYF.

This chain links TRBV9 with TRBJ1-1; a weak D match, TRBD1 (5 bases). V was trimmed by 4 bases and J by 4 bases, leaving 23 bases between them. This CDR3 is 17 amino acids long. CDR1 and CDR2 (germline): SGDLS, YYNGEE. The CDR3 sequence: CASSPPFGGRGGTEAFF. The CDR3 nucleotides read TGTGCCAGCAGCCCCCCATTCGGCGGAAGGGGAGGCACTGAAGCTTTCTTT.